Below, 12 T cell receptor beta chains from the same sample are listed, as sequenced in a study of T-cell reconstitution after alpha-beta-depleted transplantation in children. A TCRbeta library incorporating unique molecular identifiers was prepared. MiXCR, applied by TCRdb to the PCR reads, yields one record per CDR3 protein. The table lists about 300,000 distinct CDR3 sequences, 10% of them singletons, with around 7.5% in the top ten. The sequenced sample was PBMCs, obtained before TCRalphabeta/CD19-depleted stem cell transplant. These receptors came from a boy younger than two with acute myeloid leukemia, due to receive a stem cell transplant.

This clonotype was picked up many times. The rearrangement joins TRBV12-3 or TRBV12-4 to TRBJ2-7, with TRBD1 matching over 7 bases. The CDR3 sequence is 14 residues long. V shed 3 bases, J shed 1 base, and the junction held 3 bases outside the gene matches. In DNA, the CDR3 is TGTGCCAGCAGTTTGGACAGGCCTTCCTACGAGCAGTACTTC. Protein product: CASSLDRPSYEQYF.

This clonotype was found many times. The V and J genes are TRBV5-1 and TRBJ2-2; TRBD1 is a possible D gene (6 bases). This CDR3 spans 14 amino acids. CDR1 and CDR2 (germline): SGHRS, YFSETQ. The V end lost 3 bases, the J end lost 1 base, and 7 bases lay between the germline ends. The CDR3 region is CASSWGQNTGELFF. The CDR3 DNA follows: TGCGCCAGCAGCTGGGGACAGAACACCGGGGAGCTGTTTTTT.

This clonotype was detected only a few times. The J gene is TRBJ1-2, the V gene TRBV28, with TRBD1 matching over 12 bases. Germline loops: CDR1 MDHEN, CDR2 SYDVKM. Germline trimming cut 7 bases from V and 7 bases from J; bases unmatched to any gene: 16. This CDR3 comprises 17 residues. CDR3 residues: CASIGAGTGGGRIGYTF. The CDR3 coding sequence is TGTGCCAGCATCGGAGCCGGGACAGGGGGCGGTCGGATTGGCTACACCTTC.

This clonotype was detected ten times or more. The chain uses TRBV7-8 and TRBJ2-7; D is unclear. Germline assignment: CDR1 SGHVS and CDR2 FQNEAQ. The CDR3 is 14 residues long. Trimming took off 0 bases at V and 0 bases at J, with 6 bases between the two ends. In DNA, the CDR3 is TGTGCCAGCAGCTTAGCGTCGATCTCCTACGAGCAGTACTTC. Residues: CASSLASISYEQYF.

On this clonotype itself: This may come from a read error, since a much larger clone is one base off. The rearrangement joins TRBV11-2 to TRBJ2-1, with TRBD2 matching over 11 bases. The junction had 12 bases not matched to a gene; V was cut back by 5 bases and J by 9 bases. Germline CDR1 is SGHAT and CDR2 is FQNNGV. The CDR3 has 16 amino acids. The DNA of the CDR3 is TGTGCCAGCAGCGTACAAATAGCGGGGGGGCCTTTTGAGCAGTTCTTC. As protein: CASSVQIAGGPFEQFF.

This clonotype came up many times. This sequence joins TRBV4-1 and TRBJ2-1, with 11 bases fitting TRBD2. The CDR3 sequence is 17 residues long. Germline V gene data show CDR1 as MGHRA and CDR2 as YSYEKL. The J segment lost 7 bases and the V segment lost 4 bases, leaving 12 bases of the junction unmatched. The CDR3 loop reads CASSPAYGTSGRNEQFF. CDR3 nucleotides: TGCGCCAGCAGCCCTGCCTACGGGACTAGCGGCCGTAATGAGCAGTTCTTC.

The chain joins TRBV19 to TRBJ2-1; D unclear. V gave up 8 bases and J gave up 6 bases, with 11 bases separating them. CDR1 and CDR2 from the germline V gene are LNHDA and SQIVND (reference sequence). The CDR3 runs to 12 residues. The CDR3 DNA sequence: TGTGCCAGTCCCGACATCCCCAATGAGCAGTTCTTC. Encoded protein: CASPDIPNEQFF. Based on the CDR3 plus reference TRBV19 and TRBJ2-1, the full variable domain is DGGITQSPKYLFRKEGQNVTLSCEQNLNHDAMYWYRQDPGQGLRLIYYSQIVNDFQKGDIAEGYSVSREKKESFPLTVTSAQKNPTAFYLCASPDIPNEQFFGPGTRLTVL.

This clonotype was seen repeatedly, ten times or more. This chain connects TRBV6-5 to TRBJ1-5; 8 positions match TRBD1. The length of the CDR3 is 15 residues. V dropped 5 bases and J dropped 0; count of bases not matched to a gene: 3. Germline CDR1 is MNHEY and CDR2 is SVGAGI. The CDR3: CASSTDRGSNQPQHF. Here the CDR3 DNA reads TGTGCCAGCAGTACCGACAGGGGTAGCAATCAGCCCCAGCATTTT.

Regarding this clonotype: This may stem from a read error, because a much larger clone lies one nucleotide away. This chain joins TRBV2 and TRBJ2-2; perhaps TRBD2 as D (5 bases). CDR3 length: 15 residues. Looked up from germline, CDR1 is SNHLY and CDR2 is FYNNEI. Trimming removed 6 bases at V and 5 bases at J, with 16 bases between. The CDR3 coding sequence is TGTGCCAGCAGCCAAAGTGGGAGCATGACCGGGGAGCTGTTTTTT. Encoded protein: CASSQSGSMTGELFF.

This clonotype was found many times. The chain employs TRBV20-1 and TRBJ2-5; tentatively, D is TRBD1 (6 bases). Germline-derived CDR1 and CDR2 are DFQATT and SNEGSKA (reference sequence). V was clipped by 3 bases and J by 5 bases, with 19 bases between them. The length of the CDR3 is 15 residues. The CDR3 DNA reads as TGCAGTGCTAGGGAAGACAGGTTCCCGACGGAGACCCAGTACTTC. This sequence encodes CSAREDRFPTETQYF.

The rearrangement joins TRBV7-6 to TRBJ2-5, with 9 bases that match TRBD1. CDR1 is SGHVS, CDR2 FNYEAQ, per germline. Trimming at V came to 0 bases and at J to 7 bases, leaving 9 bases not matched to a gene. CDR3 size: 16 residues. The CDR3 region is CASSLAGGTGRPTQYF. In DNA, the CDR3 is TGTGCCAGCAGCTTAGCGGGGGGGACAGGGAGGCCGACCCAGTACTTC. The full variable domain, its missing parts supplied by reference TRBV7-6 and TRBJ2-5, is GAGVSQSPRYKVTKRGQDVALRCDPISGHVSLYWYRQALGQGPEFLTYFNYEAQQDKSGLPNDRFSAERPEGSISTLTIQRTEQRDSAMYRCASSLAGGTGRPTQYFGPGTRLLVL.

This clonotype has ten or more counts. V usage is TRBV5-5 and J usage is TRBJ2-7; 10 nucleotides align to TRBD1. The CDR3 spans 13 residues. Unmatched junction bases numbered 2, after V lost 5 bases and J lost 3 bases. Looked up from germline, CDR1 is SGHKS and CDR2 is YYEKEE (reference sequence). CDR3 residues: CASSGTGVYEQYF. The CDR3 DNA sequence: TGTGCCAGCAGTGGGACAGGGGTCTACGAGCAGTACTTC.